A selection of T cell receptor beta chains follows, all from one sample in a study of shared clonotypes between healthy human individuals. Libraries were prepared by immunoSEQ multiplex PCR; TCRdb keeps only in-frame clonotypes and omits some of them. The sample holds hundreds of thousands of clones, around three quarters seen once. Sequencing was carried out using memory CD4+ T cells sorted from blood. The receptors come from a woman aged 25 to 39 in good health. The CDR3 runs from the conserved cysteine through the conserved F or W. Fields, in order: V gene, clone size, D gene, J gene, CDR3 protein, CDR3 DNA. A D gene is named only where the DNA matches it firmly. Clone size, where shown, is once, few, many, or a class for clones that have expanded.

>TRBV2|few|-|TRBJ1-5
CASRTVTPEPQHF
TGTGCCAGCAGAACCGTTACACCGGAGCCCCAGCATTTT
>TRBV28|-|-|TRBJ1-4
CASSFTLGREEGEKLFF
TGTGCCAGCAGTTTCACCCTAGGACGCGAAGAGGGTGAAAAACTGTTTTTT
>TRBV27|-|TRBD1|TRBJ1-1
CASIRDREAFF
TGTGCCAGCATACGGGACAGGGAAGCTTTCTTT
>TRBV7-2|-|TRBD2|TRBJ2-7
CASSLEGLAVSEQYF
TGTGCCAGCAGCTTAGAGGGACTAGCGGTTTCCGAGCAGTACTTC
>TRBV6-1|-|-|TRBJ2-7
CASSTGTWGEQYF
TGTGCCAGCAGTACCGGGACATGGGGCGAGCAGTACTTC
>TRBV27|-|TRBD1|TRBJ2-3
CASKNWGQGPDTQYF
TGTGCCAGCAAGAATTGGGGACAGGGGCCAGATACGCAGTATTTT
>TRBV6-1|-|TRBD1|TRBJ2-5
CASRSPGQGQETQYF
TGTGCCAGCAGATCTCCGGGACAGGGACAAGAGACCCAGTACTTC
>TRBV7-2|many|-|TRBJ2-7
CASSFYLADSYEQYF
TGTGCCAGCAGCTTTTACCTCGCGGATTCCTACGAGCAGTACTTC
>TRBV19|-|TRBD1|TRBJ1-2
CASRPDRAANYGYTF
TGTGCCAGTAGGCCAGACAGGGCAGCTAACTATGGCTACACCTTC
>TRBV5-1|few|TRBD2|TRBJ2-2
CASSSTSGGTGELFF
TGCGCCAGCAGCTCAACTAGCGGCGGCACCGGGGAGCTGTTTTTT
>TRBV5-1|-|TRBD2|TRBJ2-7
CASSPGRGSGSYEQYF
TGCGCCAGCAGCCCAGGGCGGGGGTCCGGCTCCTACGAGCAGTACTTC
>TRBV28|few|-|TRBJ1-5
CATKKLNQPQHF
TGTGCCACCAAGAAGCTCAATCAGCCCCAGCATTTT
>TRBV19|few|TRBD1|TRBJ1-2
CASSTGTENYGYTF
TGTGCCAGTAGTACCGGGACAGAGAACTATGGCTACACCTTC
>TRBV25-1|few|-|TRBJ2-7
CASSEKDFASYEQYF
TGTGCCAGCAGTGAAAAGGACTTCGCCTCCTACGAGCAGTACTTC
>TRBV7-9|-|-|TRBJ1-5
CASSFTGTSSNQPQHF
TGTGCCAGCAGCTTCACCGGGACGTCTAGCAATCAGCCCCAGCATTTT
>TRBV6-1|-|TRBD1|TRBJ1-4
CASRLQGADEKLFF
TGTGCCAGCAGATTACAGGGGGCCGATGAAAAACTGTTTTTT
>TRBV10-3|-|TRBD1|TRBJ2-1
CAISGRQGTSYNEQFF
TGTGCCATCAGCGGACGACAGGGGACCTCCTACAATGAGCAGTTCTTC
>TRBV6-1|once|TRBD1|TRBJ1-5
CASSGQGEVGSNQPQHF
TGTGCCAGCAGTGGACAGGGGGAAGTCGGTAGCAATCAGCCCCAGCATTTT
>TRBV5-1|-|-|TRBJ2-7
CASSFSPPTYEQYF
TGCGCCAGCAGCTTTTCCCCTCCTACCTACGAGCAGTACTTC
>TRBV4-1|-|TRBD1|TRBJ1-4
CASSQGSGQGVEKLFF
TGCGCCAGCAGCCAAGGATCAGGGCAGGGGGTCGAAAAACTGTTTTTT
>TRBV10-2|many|-|TRBJ2-7
CASSELGHSYEQYF
TGCGCCAGCAGTGAGTTGGGGCATTCCTACGAGCAGTACTTC
>TRBV11-3|-|-|TRBJ2-2
CASSLLNTGELFF
TGTGCCAGCAGCCTGCTGAACACCGGGGAGCTGTTTTTT
>TRBV30|-|TRBD2|TRBJ2-3
CAWSVDASGSTDTQYF
TGTGCCTGGAGTGTTGATGCTAGCGGGAGTACAGATACGCAGTATTTT
>TRBV5-1|once|-|TRBJ1-1
CASSLADGYTEAFF
TGCGCCAGCAGCTTGGCCGACGGGTACACTGAAGCTTTCTTT
>TRBV7-9|-|-|TRBJ2-4
CASSHASAKNIQYF
TGTGCCAGCAGCCACGCTTCAGCCAAAAACATTCAGTACTTC
>TRBV28|-|-|TRBJ2-4
CASTKSLAKNIQYF
TGTGCCAGCACCAAATCTCTAGCCAAAAACATTCAGTACTTC
>TRBV11-2|-|-|TRBJ2-7
CASSSRRSGEYYEQYF
TGTGCCAGCAGCTCTCGTCGTAGTGGGGAGTACTACGAGCAGTACTTC
>TRBV7-5|-|-|TRBJ2-2
CVRSSGLDTGELFF
TGTGTCAGAAGCTCGGGACTAGACACCGGGGAGCTGTTTTTT
>TRBV7-8|few|-|TRBJ2-1
CASSLRQENNEQFF
TGTGCCAGCAGCTTGAGACAAGAAAACAATGAGCAGTTCTTC
>TRBV5-1|-|-|TRBJ1-2
CASRDGANYGYTF
TGCGCCAGCAGGGACGGCGCTAACTATGGCTACACCTTC
>TRBV19|-|-|TRBJ1-2
CASSISPFTGLLNYGYTF
TGTGCCAGTAGTATAAGTCCTTTCACAGGGCTACTCAACTATGGCTACACCTTC
>TRBV6-5|-|-|TRBJ1-2
CASSILTLGYGYTF
TGTGCCAGCAGCATCCTCACGTTGGGCTATGGCTACACCTTC
>TRBV6-1|-|TRBD1|TRBJ2-4
CASSERPGGSDIQYF
TGTGCCAGCAGTGAACGTCCAGGGGGCTCAGACATTCAGTACTTC
>TRBV7-2|-|TRBD1|TRBJ1-6
CASSQTGGVNSLHF
TGTGCCAGCAGCCAGACAGGGGGCGTCAATTCCCTCCACTTT
>TRBV2|-|-|TRBJ2-2
CASRRVTTGELFF
TGTGCCAGCAGGAGGGTCACGACCGGGGAGCTGTTTTTT
>TRBV21-1|-|-|TRBJ2-7
CASSKVSQTYEQYF
TGTGCCAGCAGCAAAGTGTCCCAGACCTACGAGCAGTACTTC
>TRBV6-1|-|-|TRBJ1-1
CASSGLDGFEAFF
TGTGCCAGCAGTGGATTGGACGGTTTTGAAGCTTTCTTT
>TRBV7-8|many|TRBD2|TRBJ2-7
CASAGSGSYEQYF
TGTGCCAGCGCCGGTAGCGGGAGCTACGAGCAGTACTTC
>TRBV7-8|-|-|TRBJ1-2
CASSRPWDNYGYTF
TGTGCCAGCAGCCGGCCTTGGGATAACTATGGCTACACCTTC
>TRBV5-1|once|TRBD1|TRBJ2-5
CASSRTGGYEETQYF
TGCGCCAGCAGCCGGACAGGGGGCTACGAGGAGACCCAGTACTTC
>TRBV19|few|TRBD1|TRBJ2-1
CASSRTGLGNEQFF
TGTGCCAGTAGTAGGACAGGGTTGGGCAATGAGCAGTTCTTC
>TRBV6-6|-|-|TRBJ2-5
CASSYGASQETQYF
TGTGCCAGCAGTTATGGCGCGAGCCAAGAGACCCAGTACTTC
>TRBV19|-|-|TRBJ1-1
CASTSGPGSVTEAFF
TGTGCCAGTACTTCCGGACCCGGATCTGTCACTGAAGCTTTCTTT
>TRBV2|-|-|TRBJ2-5
CASKGEETQYF
TGTGCCAGCAAAGGAGAAGAGACCCAGTACTTC
>TRBV10-3|-|-|TRBJ1-2
CAISDPGGNYGYTF
TGTGCCATCAGTGACCCGGGGGGGAACTATGGCTACACCTTC
>TRBV9|-|-|TRBJ2-3
CASSAEGSNTQYF
TGTGCCAGCAGCGCGGAGGGTAGCAATACGCAGTATTTT
>TRBV11-2|-|TRBD1|TRBJ2-5
CASSPRRDREETQYF
TGTGCCAGCAGCCCGAGAAGGGACAGGGAAGAGACCCAGTACTTC
>TRBV28|-|-|TRBJ1-2
CASSLGSLYGYTF
TGTGCCAGCAGCCTAGGGAGCCTCTATGGCTACACCTTC
>TRBV18|few|-|TRBJ2-7
CASSRIPGGEQYF
TGTGCCAGCTCCCGCATACCTGGCGGCGAGCAGTACTTC
>TRBV5-1|-|-|TRBJ1-4
CASSLVQAGEKLFF
TGCGCCAGCAGCTTGGTTCAGGCAGGAGAAAAACTGTTTTTT